This TCR beta chain came from a study of graft-versus-host responses after intestinal transplantation. Method: immunoSEQ multiplex PCR; TCRdb's copy keeps in-frame clones and lacks some. Here the sample spans some 13,000 clones, roughly four fifths being singletons. The V and J ends lost 11 bases and 8 bases respectively, with 12 bases between them. The CDR3 extends over 10 amino acids. The germline CDR1 and CDR2 sequences are LNHDA and SQIVND (reference sequence). This receptor was obtained from a human patient who received an intestinal transplant, so some T cells may come from the graft donor. Sequenced material: PBMCs, taken after intestinal transplantation. The chain uses TRBV19 and TRBJ1-2; possibly TRBD1 for D (6 bases). The CDR3 reads CASKGGGYTF. The CDR3 nucleotides read TGTGCCTCCAAGGGGGGGGGCTACACCTTC. The variable domain in full, completed from reference TRBV19 and TRBJ1-2, reads DGGITQSPKYLFRKEGQNVTLSCEQNLNHDAMYWYRQDPGQGLRLIYYSQIVNDFQKGDIAEGYSVSREKKESFPLTVTSAQKNPTAFYLCASKGGGYTFGSGTRLTVV.